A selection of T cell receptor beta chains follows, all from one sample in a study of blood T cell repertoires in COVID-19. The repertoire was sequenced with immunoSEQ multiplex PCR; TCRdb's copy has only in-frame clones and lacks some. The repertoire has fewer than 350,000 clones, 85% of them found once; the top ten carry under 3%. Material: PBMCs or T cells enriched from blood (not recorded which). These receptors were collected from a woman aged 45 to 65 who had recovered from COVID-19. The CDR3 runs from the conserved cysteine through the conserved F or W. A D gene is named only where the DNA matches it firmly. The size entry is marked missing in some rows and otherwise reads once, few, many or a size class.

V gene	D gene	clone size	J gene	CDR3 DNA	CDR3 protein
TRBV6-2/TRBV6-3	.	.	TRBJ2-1	TGTGCCAGCAGTTACTTTCGGGGTGAGCAGTTCTTC	CASSYFRGEQFF
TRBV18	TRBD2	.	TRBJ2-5	TGTGCCAGCTCGACGGACGTAGCGGGAGGGCGGGAGACCCAGTACTTC	CASSTDVAGGRETQYF
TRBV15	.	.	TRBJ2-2	TGTGCCACCAGCAGTATGAGGGAAACCGGGGAGCTGTTTTTT	CATSSMRETGELFF
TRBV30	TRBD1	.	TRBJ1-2	TGTGCCTCCTACAGGGGCAGTCGCTTCAACTATGGCTACACCTTC	CASYRGSRFNYGYTF
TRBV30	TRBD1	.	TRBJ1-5	TGTGCCTGGAGGGGGACAGTTGGGGGGCCCCAGCATTTT	CAWRGTVGGPQHF
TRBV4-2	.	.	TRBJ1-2	TGTGCCAGCAGCCATCTTAACGCGTACGGCTACACCTTC	CASSHLNAYGYTF
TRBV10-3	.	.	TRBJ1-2	TGTGCCATCAGTGCCCAGGGTAGTTATGGCTACACCTTC	CAISAQGSYGYTF
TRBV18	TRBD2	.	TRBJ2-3	TGTGCCAGCTCACCGGCGACTAGCGGGGGCGCCGCTAGCACAGATACGCAGTATTTT	CASSPATSGGAASTDTQYF
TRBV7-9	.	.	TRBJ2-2	TGTGCCAGCAGCCCGGGTCACACAAACACCGGGGAGCTGTTTTTT	CASSPGHTNTGELFF
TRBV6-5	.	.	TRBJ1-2	TGTGCCAGCAGTTACGCCTTGGACGGGGTGGGTGGCTACACCTTC	CASSYALDGVGGYTF
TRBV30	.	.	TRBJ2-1	TGTGCCTGGACCCCCGGGGTGGCGCAGCAGTTCTTC	CAWTPGVAQQFF
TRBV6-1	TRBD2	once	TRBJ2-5	TGTGCCAGCAGTGAACAGGCGGGGGGGCCAGAGACCCAGTACTTC	CASSEQAGGPETQYF
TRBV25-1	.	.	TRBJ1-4	TGTGCCAGCAGTGAAGTACAGGCGCCCAGGAATGAAAAACTGTTTTTT	CASSEVQAPRNEKLFF
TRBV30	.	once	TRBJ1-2	TGTGCCTGTCCGGGACACCAGGACTCTAACTATGGCTACACCTTC	CACPGHQDSNYGYTF
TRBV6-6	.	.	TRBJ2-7	TGTGCCAGCAGTTACTCCGGGGAGCAGTACTTC	CASSYSGEQYF
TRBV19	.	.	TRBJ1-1	TGTGCCAGTAGTATAGAGACAGGCGGCACTGAAGCTTTCTTT	CASSIETGGTEAFF
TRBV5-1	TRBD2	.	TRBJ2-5	TGCGCCAGCAGCTTGGGCACTAGCGGGGGTGAGGAGACCCAGTACTTC	CASSLGTSGGEETQYF
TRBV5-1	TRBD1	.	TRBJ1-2	TGCGCCAGCGGCGGACAGGGGGCTTACTATGGCTACACCTTC	CASGGQGAYYGYTF
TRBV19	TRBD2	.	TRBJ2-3	TGTGCCAGTAGTATAGGGGCTAGCGGAGGGGTCACAGATACGCAGTATTTT	CASSIGASGGVTDTQYF
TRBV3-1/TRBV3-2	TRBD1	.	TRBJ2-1	TGTGCCAGCAGTTCCGACAGGGGACCCTCCTACAATGAGCAGTTCTTC	CASSSDRGPSYNEQFF
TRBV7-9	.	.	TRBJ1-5	TGTGCCAGCAGCCTAGGGGCAGGGGCAAATCAGCCCCAGCATTTT	CASSLGAGANQPQHF
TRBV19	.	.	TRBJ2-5	TGTGCCAGTAGTATAGGACAGCAGAAGTCGACCCAGTACTTC	CASSIGQQKSTQYF
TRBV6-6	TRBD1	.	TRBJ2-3	TGTGCCAGCAGTTACTCGGGACAGTCCACAGATACGCAGTATTTT	CASSYSGQSTDTQYF
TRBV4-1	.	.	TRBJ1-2	TGCGCCAGCAGCCAAGAGCCCAGGGGCTACTATGGCTACACCTTC	CASSQEPRGYYGYTF
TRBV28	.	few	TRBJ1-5	TGTGCCAGCAGTCCACACGCCTCCGGGGCGCGGGGTCAGCCCCAGCATTTT	CASSPHASGARGQPQHF
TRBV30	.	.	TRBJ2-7	TGTGCCTGGAGTCTAGACGCCTACGAGCAGTACTTC	CAWSLDAYEQYF
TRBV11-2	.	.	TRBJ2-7	TGTGCCAGCAGCTTAAGTGGGGAGGCCTACGAGCAGTACTTC	CASSLSGEAYEQYF